Below are 3 T cell receptor beta chains sequenced from a single sample in a study of blood T cells in healthy people across ages. The use of a sample-barcoded 5' primer and a J-beta primer mix characterized a second PCR of about 7 to 12 cycles. One entry per CDR3 protein results from TCRdb running MiXCR on the 5' RACE reads. Found here are about 730,000 distinct CDR3 sequences, 40% to 45% of them singletons; the top ten hold more than 20%. Sequencing was done on a sample of blood. Source of these receptors: a woman aged 60 to 75 in good health.

This clonotype appeared a few times. This sequence joins TRBV9 and TRBJ2-3, with 15 bases fitting TRBD2. Germline CDR1 SGDLS, CDR2 YYNGEE. V shed 5 bases, J shed 5 bases, and the junction held 3 bases outside the gene matches. The CDR3 contains 15 residues. Here the CDR3 reads CASSVGLAGGDTQYF. The CDR3 DNA reads TGTGCCAGCAGTGTGGGACTAGCGGGAGGAGATACGCAGTATTTT.

The chain combines TRBV5-1 with TRBJ2-1; 11 bases are a match to TRBD2. Near its end, the DNA agrees better with TRBJ2-7, so the J call may be wrong. Germline CDR1 SGHRS, CDR2 YFSETQ. This CDR3 has 18 residues. This chain's CDR3 is CASSASPTSGTNYNEQYF. The DNA of the CDR3 is TGCGCCAGCAGCGCGTCGCCGACTAGCGGGACGAACTACAATGAGCAGTACTTC.

The chain recombines TRBV18 with TRBJ1-2; the D is unclear. Deletions cut 3 bases from V and 8 bases from J, with 13 bases between. The CDR3 length is 13 residues. Germline CDR1 and CDR2: KGHSH and LQKENI. As DNA, the CDR3 is TGTGCCAGCTCACCCGACGGCCTTGGGGGCTACACCTTC. Protein product: CASSPDGLGGYTF.